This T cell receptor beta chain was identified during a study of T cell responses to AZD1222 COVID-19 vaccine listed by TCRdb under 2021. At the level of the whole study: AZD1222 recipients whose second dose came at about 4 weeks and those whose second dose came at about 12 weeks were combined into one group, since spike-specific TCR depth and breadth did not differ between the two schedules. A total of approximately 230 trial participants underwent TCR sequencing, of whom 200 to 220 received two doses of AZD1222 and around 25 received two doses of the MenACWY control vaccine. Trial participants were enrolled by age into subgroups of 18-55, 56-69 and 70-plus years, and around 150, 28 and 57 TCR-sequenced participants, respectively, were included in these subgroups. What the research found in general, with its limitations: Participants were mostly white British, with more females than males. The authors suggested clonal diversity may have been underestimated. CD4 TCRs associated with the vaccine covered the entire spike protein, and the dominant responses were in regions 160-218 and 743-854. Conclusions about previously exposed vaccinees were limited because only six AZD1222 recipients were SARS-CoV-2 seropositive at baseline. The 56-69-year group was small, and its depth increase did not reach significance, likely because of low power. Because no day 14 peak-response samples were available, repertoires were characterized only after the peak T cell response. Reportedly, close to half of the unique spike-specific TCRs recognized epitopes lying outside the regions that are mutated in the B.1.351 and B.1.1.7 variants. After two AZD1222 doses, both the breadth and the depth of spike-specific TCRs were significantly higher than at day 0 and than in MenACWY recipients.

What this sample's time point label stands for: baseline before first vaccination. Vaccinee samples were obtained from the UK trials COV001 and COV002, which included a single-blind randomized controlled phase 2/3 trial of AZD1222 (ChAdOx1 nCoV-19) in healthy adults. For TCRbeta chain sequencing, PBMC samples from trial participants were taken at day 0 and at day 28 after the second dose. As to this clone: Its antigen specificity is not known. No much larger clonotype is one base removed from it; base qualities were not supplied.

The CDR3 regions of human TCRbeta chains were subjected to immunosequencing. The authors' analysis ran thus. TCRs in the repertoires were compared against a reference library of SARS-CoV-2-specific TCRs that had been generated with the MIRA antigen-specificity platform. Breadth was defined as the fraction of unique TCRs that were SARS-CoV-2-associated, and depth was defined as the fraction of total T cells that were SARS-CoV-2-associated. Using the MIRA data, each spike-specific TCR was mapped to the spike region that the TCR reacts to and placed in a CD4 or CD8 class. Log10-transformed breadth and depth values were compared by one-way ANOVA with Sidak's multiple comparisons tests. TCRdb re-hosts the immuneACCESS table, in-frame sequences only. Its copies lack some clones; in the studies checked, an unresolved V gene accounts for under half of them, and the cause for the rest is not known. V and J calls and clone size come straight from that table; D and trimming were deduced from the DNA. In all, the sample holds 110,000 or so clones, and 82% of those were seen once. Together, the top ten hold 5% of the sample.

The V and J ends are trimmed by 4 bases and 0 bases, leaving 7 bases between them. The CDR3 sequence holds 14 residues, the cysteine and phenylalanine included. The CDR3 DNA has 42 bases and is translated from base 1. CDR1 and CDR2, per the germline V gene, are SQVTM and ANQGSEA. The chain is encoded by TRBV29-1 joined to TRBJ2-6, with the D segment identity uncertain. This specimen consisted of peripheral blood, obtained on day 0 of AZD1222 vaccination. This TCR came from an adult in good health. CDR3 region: CSVGLPSGANVLTF. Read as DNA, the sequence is TGCAGCGTTGGTCTCCCCTCTGGGGCCAACGTCCTGACTTTC.